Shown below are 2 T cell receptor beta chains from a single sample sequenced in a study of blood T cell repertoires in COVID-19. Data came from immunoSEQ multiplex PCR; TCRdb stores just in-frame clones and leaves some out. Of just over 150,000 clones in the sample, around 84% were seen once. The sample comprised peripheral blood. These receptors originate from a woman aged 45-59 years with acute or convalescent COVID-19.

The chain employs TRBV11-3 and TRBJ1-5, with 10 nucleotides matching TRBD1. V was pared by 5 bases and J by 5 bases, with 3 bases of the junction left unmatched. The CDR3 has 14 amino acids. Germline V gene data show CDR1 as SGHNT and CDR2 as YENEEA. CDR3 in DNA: TGTGCCAGCAGCCTCGGGACAGGGGATCAGCCCCAGCATTTT. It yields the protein CASSLGTGDQPQHF.

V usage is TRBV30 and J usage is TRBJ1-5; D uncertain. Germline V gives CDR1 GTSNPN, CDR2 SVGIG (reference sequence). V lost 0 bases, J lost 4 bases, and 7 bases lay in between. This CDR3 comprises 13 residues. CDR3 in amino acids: CAWSVQPNQPQHF. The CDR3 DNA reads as TGTGCCTGGAGTGTACAGCCAAATCAGCCCCAGCATTTT.